Below are 21 T cell receptor beta chains sequenced from a single sample in a study of blood T cell repertoires in COVID-19. The data were produced by immunoSEQ multiplex PCR, yet TCRdb's version contains in-frame clones alone and is incomplete. The data show about 160,000 clones, around 80% seen once. Sequencing was done on a sample of peripheral blood. These receptors all stem from a woman over 75 with active or convalescent COVID-19.

V and J are TRBV6-5 and TRBJ1-1, with D uncertain. This CDR3 has 16 residues. V shed 1 base and J shed 3 bases, with 15 bases lying between them. Germline lookup yields CDR1 MNHEY and CDR2 SVGAGI. The CDR3 coding sequence is TGTGCCAGCAGTTACTTTATGCAGTCAAGTCACACTGAAGCTTTCTTT. It specifies CASSYFMQSSHTEAFF.

The rearrangement uses TRBV6-5 and TRBJ2-3, with 7 nucleotides matching TRBD1. Germline V gene data show CDR1 as MNHEY and CDR2 as SVGAGI. CDR3 length: 14 amino acids. J gave up 2 bases and V 10 bases, and 9 bases lay outside the gene matches. CDR3 nucleotides: TGTGCCACCGGACAGGTGACTAACACAGATACGCAGTATTTT. The encoded protein is CATGQVTNTDTQYF.

V usage is TRBV11-3 and J usage is TRBJ2-5, with TRBD1 matching over 8 bases. Germline V CDR1 and CDR2: SGHNT, YENEEA. The CDR3 is 16 amino acids. V dropped 1 base and J dropped 0; count of bases not matched to a gene: 4. This CDR3 is CASSLGQGANQETQYF. The CDR3 DNA follows: TGTGCCAGCAGCTTAGGGCAGGGGGCTAACCAAGAGACCCAGTACTTC.

This rearrangement joins TRBV6-5 to TRBJ1-6; 7 bases fit TRBD1. Looked up from germline, CDR1 is MNHEY and CDR2 is SVGAGI. The CDR3 runs to 15 residues. V gave up 6 bases and J gave up 5 bases; unmatched junction bases: 7. The CDR3 region is CASRPDRVDNSPLHF. CDR3 bases: TGTGCCAGCAGACCTGACAGGGTCGATAATTCACCCCTCCACTTT.

The CDR3 spells CASSPGTTSYEQYF. The CDR3 bases are TGCGCCAGCAGCCCCGGGACAACCTCCTACGAGCAGTACTTC. V usage is TRBV5-1 and J usage is TRBJ2-7, with D maybe TRBD1 (6 bases). The CDR3 has 14 amino acids. Trimming stripped 4 bases from V and 0 bases from J, with 11 bases between. Germline lookup yields CDR1 SGHRS and CDR2 YFSETQ.

The chain employs TRBV11-2 and TRBJ1-5; D call uncertain. Trimming left V 0 bases short and J 10 bases short, with 19 bases between. The CDR3 is 16 residues long. Looked up from germline, CDR1 is SGHAT and CDR2 is FQNNGV. The CDR3 sequence: CASSLDDTWLPSPQHF. CDR3 DNA: TGTGCCAGCAGCTTAGATGACACGTGGCTTCCCTCTCCCCAGCATTTT.

This clone was detected only a few times. V and J are TRBV5-1 and TRBJ2-7; TRBD1 matches at 9 bases. CDR3 length equals 14 residues. V trimming: 3 bases; J trimming: 3 bases; junction bases outside the gene matches: 4. Germline loops: CDR1 SGHRS, CDR2 YFSETQ. CDR3 coding DNA: TGCGCCAGCAGCTCCTCGGGACAGGGCTACGAGCAGTACTTC. Translating gives CASSSSGQGYEQYF.

The rearrangement links TRBV7-9 to TRBJ1-1; TRBD1 is a possible D gene (6 bases). In germline, CDR1 is SEHNR, CDR2 FQNEAQ (reference sequence). V gave up 8 bases and J gave up 8 bases, with 9 bases separating them. The CDR3 spans 10 residues. Here the CDR3 DNA reads TGTGCCAGCGGGGGCAGAGAAGCTTTCTTT. Protein: CASGGREAFF. The whole variable domain, filled in from reference TRBV7-9 and TRBJ1-1, reads DTGVSQNPRHKITKRGQNVTFRCDPISEHNRLYWYRQTLGQGPEFLTYFQNEAQLEKSRLLSDRFSAERPKGSFSTLEIQRTEQGDSAMYLCASGGREAFFGQGTRLTVV.

The chain joins TRBV5-4 to TRBJ2-1; D is perhaps TRBD1 (5 bases). Germline V CDR1 and CDR2: SGHNT, YYREEE (reference sequence). V lost 0 bases and J 8 bases, leaving 15 bases between the germline ends. The CDR3 has 15 amino acids. The CDR3 nucleotides read TGTGCCAGCAGCTTGGGTGGGGCGGCACGGTATGAGCAGTTCTTC. It yields the protein CASSLGGAARYEQFF.

V is TRBV4-3 and J is TRBJ2-7; the match to TRBD1 covers 7 bases. V lost 4 bases, J lost 0 bases, and 6 bases stayed unmatched. This CDR3 has 15 residues. CDR1 is LGHNA, CDR2 YSLEER, per germline. CDR3 in DNA: TGCGCCAGCAGCCTCCACGCAGGGGGCTCCTACGAGCAGTACTTC. Translation gives CASSLHAGGSYEQYF.

V and J are TRBV7-3 and TRBJ2-2, with TRBD1 matching over 7 bases. The CDR3 consists of 15 residues. The germline CDR1 and CDR2 sequences are SGHTA and FQGTGA. With 5 bases clipped from V and 4 bases from J, the junction kept 7 bases outside the gene matches. DNA of the CDR3: TGTGCCAGCAGCCCGTCGGGACAGATCACCGGGGAGCTGTTTTTT. It encodes CASSPSGQITGELFF.

The rearrangement uses TRBV4-3 and TRBJ2-1; 9 positions agree with TRBD1. CDR3 length: 15 residues. Germline CDR1 reads LGHNA; CDR2 reads YSLEER. The V and J ends lost 0 bases and 10 bases, in that order; junction bases with no gene match: 7. The CDR3 region is CASSQDMNRGREQFF. CDR3 DNA: TGCGCCAGCAGCCAAGATATGAACAGGGGGCGAGAGCAGTTCTTC.

About this clone itself: Other DNA sequences in the same sample also yield this CDR3. CDR3 bases: TGTGCCAGCAGTCGGAGTACCGGGGAGCTGTTTTTT. This encodes CASSRSTGELFF. The chain couples TRBV12-3 or TRBV12-4 to TRBJ2-2; D not certain. This CDR3 has 12 residues. The V gene lost 5 bases and the J gene lost 5 bases, with 6 bases spanning the gap.

The genes are TRBV6-2 or TRBV6-3 and TRBJ1-5, with D possibly TRBD1 on 5 matching bases. This CDR3 region has 17 residues. Germline loops: CDR1 MNHEY, CDR2 SVGEGT. V was cut by 5 bases and J by 2 bases, with 19 bases left in between. The CDR3 region is CASSTPRDGEGNQPQHF. CDR3 in DNA: TGTGCCAGCAGTACTCCCCGGGACGGGGAGGGCAATCAGCCCCAGCATTTT.

This clone has just one count. The chain employs TRBV19 and TRBJ1-1, with TRBD1 matching 7 bases. CDR3 length: 12 residues. Germline values: CDR1 LNHDA, CDR2 SQIVND (reference sequence). V lost 5 bases and J lost 7; bases outside the gene matches: 4. This CDR3 reads CASSLTGDEAFF. CDR3 in DNA: TGTGCCAGTAGTCTCACAGGGGATGAAGCTTTCTTT.

In this sample, this clone turned up once. V usage is TRBV6-5 and J usage is TRBJ1-2; D call uncertain. There are 14 residues in the CDR3. The germline V gene has CDR1 MNHEY and CDR2 SVGAGI. Trimming took off 7 bases at V and 4 bases at J, with 16 bases between the two ends. This chain's CDR3 is CASTLRTVIYGYTF. Here the CDR3 DNA reads TGTGCCAGCACCCTAAGAACAGTTATCTATGGCTACACCTTC.

The chain has TRBV20-1 and TRBJ2-3; no definite D call. Germline lookup yields CDR1 DFQATT and CDR2 SNEGSKA (reference sequence). CDR3 size: 11 residues. V dropped 6 bases and J dropped 4 bases, with 8 bases sitting between them. The CDR3 bases are TGCAGTGCCCCCCGTTCAGATACGCAGTATTTT. It translates to CSAPRSDTQYF.

The rearrangement links TRBV4-1 to TRBJ1-1, with 7 bases aligning to TRBD1. Germline V gene lookup returns CDR1 MGHRA and CDR2 YSYEKL. V shed 3 bases, J shed 0 bases, and the junction held 4 bases outside the gene matches. The CDR3 spans 15 residues. In DNA form, the CDR3 reads TGCGCCAGCAGCCAGGCGGGACAGATGAACACTGAAGCTTTCTTT. Its translation: CASSQAGQMNTEAFF.

The table lists this clone with a count of one. This sequence joins TRBV7-2 and TRBJ2-7; weak D call: TRBD2 (5 bases). The germline gives CDR1 SGHTA, CDR2 FQGNSA. This CDR3 comprises 12 residues. Trimming left V 3 bases short and J 7 bases short, with 10 bases between. The CDR3 loop is CASSLEVGEQYF. CDR3 in DNA: TGTGCCAGCAGCTTGGAGGTGGGTGAGCAGTACTTC.

This clone was picked up one time. The V and J genes are TRBV7-2 and TRBJ2-7, with TRBD2 matching 9 bases. The V gene end was trimmed by 4 bases and the J gene end by 0 bases; junction bases not matched to a gene: 4. CDR1 is SGHTA and CDR2 is FQGNSA in the germline V gene. This CDR3 spans 15 amino acids. The CDR3: CASSYSGGHSYEQYF. The CDR3 nucleotides read TGTGCCAGCAGCTACAGCGGGGGGCACTCCTACGAGCAGTACTTC.

CDR3 coding DNA: TGTGCCAGCAGCTTAGTTCCCGGCACAGATACGCAGTATTTT. Its protein is CASSLVPGTDTQYF. The V call is TRBV11-2, the J call TRBJ2-3; no clear D. This CDR3 spans 14 amino acids. Germline V gene sequence: CDR1 SGHAT, CDR2 FQNNGV. Trimming took off 1 base at V and 1 base at J, with 6 bases between the two ends.